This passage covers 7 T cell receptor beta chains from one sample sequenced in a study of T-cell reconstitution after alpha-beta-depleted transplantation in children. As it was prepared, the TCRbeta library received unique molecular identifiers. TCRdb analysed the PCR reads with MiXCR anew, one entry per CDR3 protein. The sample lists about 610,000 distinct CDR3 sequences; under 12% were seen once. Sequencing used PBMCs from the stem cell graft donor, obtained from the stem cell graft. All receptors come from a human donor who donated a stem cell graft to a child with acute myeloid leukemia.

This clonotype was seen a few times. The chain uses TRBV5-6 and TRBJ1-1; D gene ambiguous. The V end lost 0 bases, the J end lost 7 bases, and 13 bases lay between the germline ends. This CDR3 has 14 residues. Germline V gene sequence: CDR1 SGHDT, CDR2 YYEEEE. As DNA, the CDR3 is TGTGCCAGCAGCTTGGCCGGCTCTGGGGTTGAAGCTTTCTTT. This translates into CASSLAGSGVEAFF.

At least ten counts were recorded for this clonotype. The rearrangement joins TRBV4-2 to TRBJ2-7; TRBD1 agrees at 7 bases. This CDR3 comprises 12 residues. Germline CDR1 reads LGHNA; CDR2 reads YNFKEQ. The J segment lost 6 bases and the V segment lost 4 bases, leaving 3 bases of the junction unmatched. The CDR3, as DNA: TGTGCCAGCAGCCTAGACAGGGCCGAGCAGTACTTC. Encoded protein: CASSLDRAEQYF.

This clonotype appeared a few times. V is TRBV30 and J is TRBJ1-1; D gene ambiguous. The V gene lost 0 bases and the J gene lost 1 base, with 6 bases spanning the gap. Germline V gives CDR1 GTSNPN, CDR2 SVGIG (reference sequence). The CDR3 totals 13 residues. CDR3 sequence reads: CAWSVTENTEAFF. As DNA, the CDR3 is TGTGCCTGGAGTGTAACAGAGAACACTGAAGCTTTCTTT.

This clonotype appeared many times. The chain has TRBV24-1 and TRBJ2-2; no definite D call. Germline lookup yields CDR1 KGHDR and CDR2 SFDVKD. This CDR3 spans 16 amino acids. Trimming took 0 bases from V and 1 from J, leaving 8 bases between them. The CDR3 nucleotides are TGTGCCACCAGTGATTTGGGATCGGGGAACACCGGGGAGCTGTTTTTT. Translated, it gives CATSDLGSGNTGELFF.

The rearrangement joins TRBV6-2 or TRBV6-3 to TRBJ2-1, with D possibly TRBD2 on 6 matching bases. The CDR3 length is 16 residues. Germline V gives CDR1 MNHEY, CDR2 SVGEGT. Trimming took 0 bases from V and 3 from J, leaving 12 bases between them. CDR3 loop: CASSYSAGRYYNEQFF. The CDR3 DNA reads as TGTGCCAGCAGTTACTCTGCGGGGAGGTACTACAATGAGCAGTTCTTC.

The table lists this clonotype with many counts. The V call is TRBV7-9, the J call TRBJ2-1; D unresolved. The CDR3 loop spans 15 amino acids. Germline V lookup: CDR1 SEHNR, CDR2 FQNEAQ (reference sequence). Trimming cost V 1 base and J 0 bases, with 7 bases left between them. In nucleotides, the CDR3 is TGTGCCAGCAGCTTAGGCCCTTCCTCCTACAATGAGCAGTTCTTC. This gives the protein CASSLGPSSYNEQFF.

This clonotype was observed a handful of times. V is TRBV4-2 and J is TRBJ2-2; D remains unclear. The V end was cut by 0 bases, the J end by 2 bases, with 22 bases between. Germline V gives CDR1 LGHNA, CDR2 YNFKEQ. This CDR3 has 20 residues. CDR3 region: CASSQDSLKTWKKNTGELFF. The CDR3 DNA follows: TGTGCCAGCAGCCAAGATTCCCTAAAGACCTGGAAGAAAAACACCGGGGAGCTGTTTTTT.